Given below is one TCR beta chain in context. These data originate in a study of T cell responses to AZD1222 COVID-19 vaccine. The germline CDR1 and CDR2 sequences are LGHDT and YNNKEL (reference sequence). The CDR3 has 16 residues. V lost 5 bases and J lost 0, with 16 bases in between. Using immunoSEQ multiplex PCR, the repertoire was profiled, and TCRdb retains in-frame clones only, with some absent. The sample gives 150,000 to 200,000 clones, roughly nine tenths of which show up once; approximately 4% is in the top ten. The chain links TRBV3-1 (or the pseudogene TRBV3-2) to TRBJ1-1; possible D gene TRBD1, 6 bases. Source: peripheral blood, taken 28 days after the second dose of the MenACWY control vaccine. The clonotype comes from an adult who received the MenACWY meningococcal vaccine as a control. Here the CDR3 DNA reads TGTGCCAGCAGCGAAGGACAGATCGCAATGAACACTGAAGCTTTCTTT. Amino acid sequence: CASSEGQIAMNTEAFF.